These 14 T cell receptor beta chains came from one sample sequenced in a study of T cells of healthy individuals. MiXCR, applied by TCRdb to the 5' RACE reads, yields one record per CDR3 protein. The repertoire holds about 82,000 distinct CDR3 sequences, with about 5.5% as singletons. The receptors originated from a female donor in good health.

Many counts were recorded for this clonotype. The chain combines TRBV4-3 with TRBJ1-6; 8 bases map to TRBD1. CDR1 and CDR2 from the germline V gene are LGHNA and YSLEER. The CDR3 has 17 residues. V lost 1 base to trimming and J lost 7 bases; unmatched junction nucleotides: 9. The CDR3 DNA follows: TGCGCCAGCAGCCAAGGAGACAGGGGATTATACAATTCACCCCTCCACTTT. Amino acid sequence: CASSQGDRGLYNSPLHF.

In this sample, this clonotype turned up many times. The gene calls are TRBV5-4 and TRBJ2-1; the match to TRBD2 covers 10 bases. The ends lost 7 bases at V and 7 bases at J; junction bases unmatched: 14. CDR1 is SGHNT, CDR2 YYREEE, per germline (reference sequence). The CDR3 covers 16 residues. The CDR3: CASDRTGTSEANEQFF. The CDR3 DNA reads TGTGCCAGCGACCGGACCGGGACTAGCGAGGCAAATGAGCAGTTCTTC.

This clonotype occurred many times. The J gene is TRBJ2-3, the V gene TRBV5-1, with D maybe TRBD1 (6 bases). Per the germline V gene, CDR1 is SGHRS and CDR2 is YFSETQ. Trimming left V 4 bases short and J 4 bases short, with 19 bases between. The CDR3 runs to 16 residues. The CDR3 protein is CASSPNQQGVSDTQYF. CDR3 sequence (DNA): TGCGCCAGCAGCCCTAACCAACAGGGAGTCTCAGATACGCAGTATTTT.

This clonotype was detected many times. Written as DNA, the CDR3 is TGTGCCACCAGCAGAGGGGGCGGCACAGATACGCAGTATTTT. This encodes CATSRGGGTDTQYF. The chain combines TRBV15 with TRBJ2-3; weak D call: TRBD1 (5 bases). Germline assignment: CDR1 LNHNV and CDR2 YYDKDF (reference sequence). With 1 base removed from V and 1 base from J, the gap between germline ends came to 6 bases. The CDR3 loop spans 14 amino acids.

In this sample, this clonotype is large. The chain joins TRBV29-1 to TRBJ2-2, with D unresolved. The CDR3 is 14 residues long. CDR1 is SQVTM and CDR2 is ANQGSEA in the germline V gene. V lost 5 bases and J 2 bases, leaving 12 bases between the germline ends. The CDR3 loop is CSVQGAGNTGELFF. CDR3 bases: TGCAGCGTTCAAGGAGCAGGCAACACCGGGGAGCTGTTTTTT.

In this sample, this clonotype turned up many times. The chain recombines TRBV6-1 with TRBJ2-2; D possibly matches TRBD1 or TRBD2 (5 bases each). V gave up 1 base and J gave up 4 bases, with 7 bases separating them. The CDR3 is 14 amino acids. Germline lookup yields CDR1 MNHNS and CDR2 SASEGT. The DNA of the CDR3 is TGTGCCAGCAGTGAAGTTGGGGGCACCGGGGAGCTGTTTTTT. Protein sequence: CASSEVGGTGELFF.

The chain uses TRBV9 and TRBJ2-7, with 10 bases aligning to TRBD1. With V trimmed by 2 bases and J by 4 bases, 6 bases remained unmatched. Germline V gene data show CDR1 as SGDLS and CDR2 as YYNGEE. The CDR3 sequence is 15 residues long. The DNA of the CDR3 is TGTGCCAGCAGCGTTTCCGGGACAGGGGTTTACGAGCAGTACTTC. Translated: CASSVSGTGVYEQYF.

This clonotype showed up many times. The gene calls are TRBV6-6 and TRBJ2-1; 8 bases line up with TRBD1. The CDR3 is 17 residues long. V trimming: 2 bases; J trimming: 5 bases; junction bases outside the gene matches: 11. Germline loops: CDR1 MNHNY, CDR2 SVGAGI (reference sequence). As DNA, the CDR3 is TGTGCCAGCAGTTACCCCGCCGGGCAGGGGGCCCACAATGAGCAGTTCTTC. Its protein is CASSYPAGQGAHNEQFF.

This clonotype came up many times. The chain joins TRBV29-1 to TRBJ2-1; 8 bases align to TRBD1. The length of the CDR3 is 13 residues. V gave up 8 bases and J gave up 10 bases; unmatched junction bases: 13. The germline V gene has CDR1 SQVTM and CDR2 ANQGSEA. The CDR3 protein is CSFTGTGNGEQFF. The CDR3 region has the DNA TGCAGCTTTACCGGGACAGGTAACGGAGAGCAGTTCTTC.

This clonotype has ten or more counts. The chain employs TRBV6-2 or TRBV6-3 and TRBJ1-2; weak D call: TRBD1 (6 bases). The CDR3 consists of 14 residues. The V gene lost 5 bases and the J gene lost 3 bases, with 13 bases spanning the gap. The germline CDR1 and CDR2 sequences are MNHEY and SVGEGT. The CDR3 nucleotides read TGTGCCAGCAGTAGACAGGCGTCCGACTATGGCTACACCTTC. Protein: CASSRQASDYGYTF.

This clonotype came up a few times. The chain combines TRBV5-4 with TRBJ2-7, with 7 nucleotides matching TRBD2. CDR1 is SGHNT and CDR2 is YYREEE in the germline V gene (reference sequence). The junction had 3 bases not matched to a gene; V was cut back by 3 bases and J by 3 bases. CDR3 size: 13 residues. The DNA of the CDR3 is TGTGCCAGCAGCTCTGGGACTAACTACGAGCAGTACTTC. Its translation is CASSSGTNYEQYF.

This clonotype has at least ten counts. CDR3 in amino acids: CSAPQRERGVNEQFF. In DNA, the CDR3 is TGCAGTGCTCCCCAGCGGGAGAGGGGGGTAAATGAGCAGTTCTTC. The chain links TRBV20-1 to TRBJ2-1; 8 positions agree with TRBD2. V lost 5 bases and J lost 7; bases outside the gene matches: 13. Germline V gene lookup returns CDR1 DFQATT and CDR2 SNEGSKA (reference sequence). The CDR3 is 15 residues long.

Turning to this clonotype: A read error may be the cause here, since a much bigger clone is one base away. CDR3 protein: CASSRDIQETKYF. In nucleotides, the CDR3 is TGTGCCAGCTCACGGGACATCCAAGAGACCAAGTACTTC. The rearrangement links TRBV18 to TRBJ2-5; possible D gene TRBD1, 6 bases. The CDR3 contains 13 residues. Per the germline V gene, CDR1 is KGHSH and CDR2 is LQKENI. The full variable domain, completed using reference TRBV18 and TRBJ2-5, is NAGVMQNPRHLVRRRGQEARLRCSPMKGHSHVYWYRQLPEEGLKFMVYLQKENIIDESGMPKERFSAEFPKEGPSILRIQQVVRGDSAAYFCASSRDIQETKYFGPGTRLLVL.

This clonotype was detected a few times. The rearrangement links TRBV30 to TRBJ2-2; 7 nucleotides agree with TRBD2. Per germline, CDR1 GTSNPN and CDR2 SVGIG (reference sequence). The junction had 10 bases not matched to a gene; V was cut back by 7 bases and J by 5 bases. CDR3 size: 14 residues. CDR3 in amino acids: CAFDWTSMTGELFF. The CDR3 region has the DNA TGTGCCTTCGACTGGACTAGTATGACCGGGGAGCTGTTTTTT.